A selection of T cell receptor beta chains follows, all from one sample in a study of blood T cell repertoires in COVID-19. TCRdb's table, derived via immunoSEQ multiplex PCR, lists solely in-frame clones and lacks some. The repertoire includes 200,000 to 250,000 clones, 80% to 90% of them detected once, and roughly 5% sits in the top ten. Sequenced: PBMCs or T cells enriched from blood (not recorded which). All receptors come from a woman aged 50 to 65 who had been exposed to COVID-19. CDR3s include the opening cysteine and the closing phenylalanine or tryptophan. A D gene is named only where the DNA matches it firmly. Clone size, where shown, is once, few, many, or a class for clones that have expanded.

D | size | J | V | DNA | CDR3
TRBD1 | NA | TRBJ1-1 | TRBV23-1 | TGCGCCAGCAGTCAATTAGCCGGGACAGACCGTGAAGCTTTCTTT | CASSQLAGTDREAFF
TRBD2 | NA | TRBJ2-5 | TRBV18 | TGTGCCAGCTCACTCAGCGGGGGGGATCGAGAGACCCAGTACTTC | CASSLSGGDRETQYF
TRBD1 | NA | TRBJ2-4 | TRBV19 | TGTGCCAGTAGCGACCGGGACAGGGGTAAAAACATTCAGTACTTC | CASSDRDRGKNIQYF
TRBD2 | few | TRBJ2-5 | TRBV7-6 | TGTGCCAGCAGCTGGCGGGGGGGAGAGACCCAGTACTTC | CASSWRGGETQYF
NA | NA | TRBJ1-2 | TRBV19 | TGTGCCAGTAGTATAGGAACAGGGAACTATGGCTACACCTTC | CASSIGTGNYGYTF
NA | once | TRBJ2-3 | TRBV18 | TGTGCCAGCTCACCAATGGGCGAGGGGCAGTATTTT | CASSPMGEGQYF
NA | NA | TRBJ1-2 | TRBV14 | TGTGCCAGCAGCCGAATATCACAGCCGTATGGCTACACCTTC | CASSRISQPYGYTF
TRBD1 | few | TRBJ1-2 | TRBV7-2 | TGTGCCAGCAGGACAGGGACAGGGATGATGGGCTACACCTTC | CASRTGTGMMGYTF
TRBD1 | NA | TRBJ1-6 | TRBV7-2 | TGTGCCAGCAGAAAGACAGGGGAAGAAAATTCACCCCTCCACTTT | CASRKTGEENSPLHF
NA | few | TRBJ2-5 | TRBV2 | TGTGCCAGCAGTGGCACAGGGTTGCCACAAGAGACCCAGTACTTC | CASSGTGLPQETQYF
NA | NA | TRBJ2-7 | TRBV14 | TGTGCCAGCAGCCAAGACAACGAGCAGTACTTC | CASSQDNEQYF
TRBD1 | few | TRBJ1-6 | TRBV7-8 | TGTGCCAGCAGCTTAGCGCAAGGGGGCGGGTCACCCCTCCACTTT | CASSLAQGGGSPLHF
NA | NA | TRBJ1-1 | TRBV6-6 | TGTGCCAGCAGCCCCGGACACTTCACTGAAGCTTTCTTT | CASSPGHFTEAFF
NA | NA | TRBJ2-7 | TRBV20-1 | TGCAGTGCTAGTCGTGTACTAGGCCCCTACGAGCAGTACTTC | CSASRVLGPYEQYF
TRBD1 | NA | TRBJ1-6 | TRBV27 | TGTGCCAGCAGTTTCGGACAGGGTTACAGTAATTCACCCCTCCACTTT | CASSFGQGYSNSPLHF